What follows describes a single TCR beta chain. The data originate from a study of cytomegalovirus exposure and HLA in healthy donors. The CDR3 has 14 amino acids. V shed 6 bases, J shed 0 bases, and the junction held 4 bases outside the gene matches. Germline V gene data show CDR1 as MNHEY and CDR2 as SVGAGI. 13 Jbeta primers and 60 Vbeta primers were used for the PCR. TCRdb keeps only in-frame clones here, not all; method: immunoSEQ multiplex PCR. This table holds around 180,000 clones, about 80% found once. The chain links TRBV6-5 to TRBJ2-7; 8 nucleotides agree with TRBD1. Material: PBMCs. The receptor was isolated from a young man in good health and CMV-seropositive. CDR3 region: CASRDRASSYEQYF. The DNA of the CDR3 is TGTGCCAGCAGGGACAGGGCGAGCTCCTACGAGCAGTACTTC.